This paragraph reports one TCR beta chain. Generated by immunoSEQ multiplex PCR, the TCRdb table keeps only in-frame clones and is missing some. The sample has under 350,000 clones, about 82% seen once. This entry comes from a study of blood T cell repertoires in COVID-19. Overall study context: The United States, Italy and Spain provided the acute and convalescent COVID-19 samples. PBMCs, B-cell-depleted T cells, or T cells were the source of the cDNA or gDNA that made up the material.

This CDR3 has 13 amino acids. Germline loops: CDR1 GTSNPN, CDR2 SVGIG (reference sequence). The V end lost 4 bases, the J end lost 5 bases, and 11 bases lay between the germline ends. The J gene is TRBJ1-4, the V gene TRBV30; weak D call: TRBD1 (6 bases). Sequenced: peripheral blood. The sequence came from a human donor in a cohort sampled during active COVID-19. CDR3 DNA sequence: TGTGCCTGGACCAGGGGTTTGAATGAAAAACTGTTTTTT. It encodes CAWTRGLNEKLFF.